The 17 T cell receptor beta chains below were found in one sample sequenced in a study of vaccination and CD4 T cells after COVID-19. Cultured CD4+ T cells had their DNA profiled by the Oncomine TCR Beta short-read assay. TCRdb independently ran MiXCR on the PCR reads; one entry per CDR3 protein. The table has roughly 7,000 distinct CDR3 sequences, 74% seen once. No antigen is known for these receptors. As to treatment: approximately nine-day PBMC culture with coronavirus spike peptide pools or control peptides (ViraFEST assay). Sequenced: CD4+ T cells from blood, cultured in vitro. The receptors originated from a human donor who had recovered from COVID-19.

V is TRBV18 and J is TRBJ2-5; 9 nucleotides match TRBD1. This CDR3 is 14 amino acids long. CDR1 and CDR2 (germline): KGHSH, LQKENI. V gave up 4 bases and J gave up 3 bases; unmatched junction bases: 3. The CDR3 DNA reads as TGTGCCAGCTCACTCGGACAGGGGAAAGAGACCCAGTACTTC. The encoded protein is CASSLGQGKETQYF.

In this sample, this clonotype is large. This chain uses TRBV28 with TRBJ1-6, with D possibly matching TRBD1 (6 bases). The CDR3 has 14 amino acids. Trimming stripped 5 bases from V and 9 bases from J, with 14 bases between. Germline CDR1 MDHEN, CDR2 SYDVKM. CDR3 nucleotides: TGTGCCAGCAGTCGCAGGGGAGGGAGTTCACCCCTCCACTTT. Translated: CASSRRGGSSPLHF.

A single count supports this clonotype. The J gene is TRBJ2-5, the V gene TRBV19, with D possibly called TRBD1 or TRBD2 (5 bases each). Germline lookup yields CDR1 LNHDA and CDR2 SQIVND (reference sequence). Trimming took off 5 bases at V and 5 bases at J, with 15 bases between the two ends. CDR3 size: 14 residues. CDR3 nucleotides: TGTGCCAGTAGTGTCACAGGAGAGGGGGAGACCCAGTACTTC. Its protein is CASSVTGEGETQYF. The entire variable domain, with the rest obtained from reference TRBV19 and TRBJ2-5, is as follows: DGGITQSPKYLFRKEGQNVTLSCEQNLNHDAMYWYRQDPGQGLRLIYYSQIVNDFQKGDIAEGYSVSREKKESFPLTVTSAQKNPTAFYLCASSVTGEGETQYFGPGTRLLVL.

The V gene is TRBV20-1, the J gene TRBJ2-3, with 10 bases aligning to TRBD2. V was pared by 4 bases and J by 4 bases, with 5 bases of the junction left unmatched. Per germline, CDR1 DFQATT and CDR2 SNEGSKA (reference sequence). This CDR3 is built from 14 residues. The CDR3 loop is CSAISAGGSDTQYF. For the CDR3, the DNA is TGCAGTGCTATCTCAGCGGGAGGGTCAGATACGCAGTATTTT.

This clonotype occurred once. The chain carries TRBV20-1 and TRBJ1-5, with D uncertain. In germline, CDR1 is DFQATT, CDR2 SNEGSKA (reference sequence). The CDR3 sequence is 15 residues long. Trimming left V 0 bases short and J 0 bases short, with 9 bases between. DNA for the CDR3: TGCAGTGCTAGAGAGGGCCGTTATAGCAATCAGCCCCAGCATTTT. This translates into CSAREGRYSNQPQHF.

This clonotype appeared a single time. The chain is built from TRBV20-1 and TRBJ1-3; the D is unclear. V was shortened by 8 bases and J by 0 bases, with 11 bases between the two germline ends. This CDR3 has 13 amino acids. Per germline, CDR1 DFQATT and CDR2 SNEGSKA (reference sequence). CDR3 residues: CSPRALSGNTIYF. DNA of the CDR3: TGCAGTCCACGCGCCCTCTCTGGAAACACCATATATTTT.

The chain has TRBV7-2 and TRBJ2-3; a weak D match, TRBD1 (6 bases). The length of the CDR3 is 16 residues. Germline V gives CDR1 SGHTA, CDR2 FQGNSA. The germline V and J ends were trimmed by 2 bases and 0 bases, with 12 bases remaining between them. CDR3 sequence (DNA): TGTGCCAGCAGCTTAAGGACAGCAACTAGCACAGATACGCAGTATTTT. This translates into CASSLRTATSTDTQYF.

This clonotype occurred a few times. This chain connects TRBV20-1 to TRBJ1-6; D gene ambiguous. Trimming took off 0 bases at V and 0 bases at J, with 18 bases between the two ends. The germline V gene encodes CDR1 DFQATT and CDR2 SNEGSKA (reference sequence). The CDR3 is made up of 19 amino acids. The CDR3 nucleotides read TGCAGTGCTAGAGATCTGGGCCTTAGTGTCAGCTCCTATAATTCACCCCTCCACTTT. Translating it yields CSARDLGLSVSSYNSPLHF.

The chain joins TRBV10-3 to TRBJ2-3; possible D gene TRBD1, 6 bases. The CDR3 totals 15 residues. Germline V CDR1 and CDR2: ENHRY, SYGVKD. Between the trimmed V and J ends, which lost 1 base and 1 base, there was a span of 9 bases. The CDR3: CAISELNRGTDTQYF. The CDR3 DNA reads TGTGCCATCAGTGAGTTGAACAGGGGCACAGATACGCAGTATTTT.

The chain has TRBV6-1 and TRBJ2-5; 9 positions agree with TRBD2. CDR3 length: 14 amino acids. The germline CDR1 and CDR2 sequences are MNHNS and SASEGT. With V trimmed by 7 bases and J by 4 bases, 7 bases remained unmatched. CDR3 sequence (DNA): TGTGCCAGCACCTCAGGGACTAGCAGAGAGACCCAGTACTTC. Protein product: CASTSGTSRETQYF.

The V gene is TRBV11-2, the J gene TRBJ2-7, with 10 bases identical to TRBD1. J lost 6 bases, V lost 3 bases, and 8 bases had no gene match. The germline gives CDR1 SGHAT, CDR2 FQNNGV. The CDR3 totals 15 residues. The CDR3 sequence is CASSFRGTGEGEQYF. CDR3 nucleotides: TGTGCCAGCAGCTTTCGAGGGACAGGGGAGGGCGAGCAGTACTTC.

This CDR3 is CATSRTTGTTSSGNTIYF. CDR3 nucleotides: TGTGCCACCAGCAGGACGACCGGGACTACGAGCTCTGGAAACACCATATATTTT. This chain joins TRBV15 and TRBJ1-3; TRBD1 might be the D (5 bases). This CDR3 is built from 18 residues. Germline lookup yields CDR1 LNHNV and CDR2 YYDKDF (reference sequence). The V and J ends lost 3 bases and 0 bases respectively, with 18 bases between them.

In this sample, this clonotype turned up a few times. V gene TRBV7-8 combines with J gene TRBJ1-5, with D maybe TRBD1 (5 bases). Germline loops: CDR1 SGHVS, CDR2 FQNEAQ. The CDR3 runs 14 residues. With 2 bases removed from V and 6 bases from J, the gap between germline ends came to 11 bases. CDR3 DNA: TGTGCCAGCAGCTTACGGGCAGGGACTCAGCCCCAGCATTTT. Translating gives CASSLRAGTQPQHF.

As DNA, the CDR3 is TGTGCCAGCAGCGCGGGAGGAGGGCAAGATCAGCCCCAGCATTTT. Its translation is CASSAGGGQDQPQHF. The genes are TRBV4-2 and TRBJ1-5; unclear D gene. From germline, CDR1 is LGHNA and CDR2 YNFKEQ. The CDR3 extends over 15 amino acids. V was trimmed by 5 bases and J by 5 bases, leaving 16 bases between them.

The chain recombines TRBV20-1 with TRBJ2-7; the match to TRBD2 covers 9 bases. V shed 2 bases and J 4 bases; nucleotides not matched to a gene: 12. Germline CDR1 is DFQATT and CDR2 is SNEGSKA (reference sequence). CDR3 size: 16 residues. This CDR3 is CSARSGGRAPAYEQYF. CDR3 in DNA: TGCAGTGCTAGAAGCGGCGGGAGGGCCCCTGCGTACGAGCAGTACTTC.

The chain joins TRBV20-1 to TRBJ2-4; 7 nucleotides agree with TRBD1. This CDR3 has 13 residues. CDR1 is DFQATT and CDR2 is SNEGSKA in the germline V gene (reference sequence). V lost 3 bases to trimming and J lost 10 bases; unmatched junction nucleotides: 9. The CDR3 protein is CSARGEEGAIQYF. The CDR3 region has the DNA TGCAGTGCTAGGGGGGAAGAGGGGGCGATTCAGTACTTC.

The chain couples TRBV21-1 to TRBJ1-2; no DNA check was done on the table's D call, TRBD1. TRBV21-1 is termed a pseudogene. This CDR3 comprises 13 residues. CDR3 DNA: TGTGCCAGCAGCATAGGGGGTTGCTATGGCTACACCTTC. Encoded protein: CASSIGGCYGYTF.